The 20 T cell receptor beta chains below all came from one sample that was sequenced in a study of T-cell memory formation after mild COVID-19. TCRdb ran MiXCR on the 5' RACE reads and lists one entry per CDR3 protein. Among just over 200,000 distinct CDR3 sequences, 7.5% to 10% were seen once, and the ten largest hold about 3.8%. Sequenced input: PBMCs or a T cell subset sorted from them (not recorded which). Source of these receptors: a man aged 18 to 29 who had mild COVID-19 (a few samples of this study predate the infection). Cell type and time point are not known.

This clonotype was detected ten times or more. The chain has TRBV5-4 and TRBJ1-3, with TRBD1 matching 7 bases. This CDR3 comprises 16 residues. Trimming cost V 0 bases and J 8 bases; bases outside gene matches: 11. Germline V gives CDR1 SGHNT, CDR2 YYREEE (reference sequence). The CDR3 DNA is TGTGCCAGCAGCTTGGCCGGGGGACAGACGCGGCACACCATATATTTT. Residues: CASSLAGGQTRHTIYF.

This clonotype was detected a few times. The CDR3 loop reads CASNRDSPYEQYF. CDR3 nucleotides: TGTGCCAGCAACAGGGACAGTCCCTACGAGCAGTACTTC. The V and J genes are TRBV2 and TRBJ2-7, with 7 bases lining up with TRBD1. Germline CDR1 SNHLY, CDR2 FYNNEI. V lost 7 bases to trimming and J lost 2 bases; unmatched junction nucleotides: 5. This CDR3 is built from 13 residues.

This clonotype came up a few times. This chain joins TRBV11-1 and TRBJ1-6; D might be TRBD1 (6 bases). The CDR3 consists of 15 residues. V was clipped by 3 bases and J by 4 bases, with 10 bases between them. Germline lookup yields CDR1 SGHAT and CDR2 FQDESV (reference sequence). The DNA of the CDR3 is TGTGCCAGCAGCTTCGAAGGGGGGTATAATTCACCCCTCCACTTT. The encoded protein is CASSFEGGYNSPLHF.

This clonotype was seen many times. The CDR3 loop reads CASSSRNNQPQHF. The CDR3 nucleotides are TGTGCCAGCAGCTCCAGGAACAATCAGCCCCAGCATTTT. The chain joins TRBV5-5 to TRBJ1-5; D is undetermined. The CDR3 loop spans 13 amino acids. Germline-derived CDR1 and CDR2 are SGHKS and YYEKEE (reference sequence). V gave up 3 bases and J gave up 3 bases, with 7 bases separating them.

This clonotype showed up just a few times. The rearrangement uses TRBV2 and TRBJ2-3, with D possibly TRBD1 on 6 matching bases. The germline CDR1 and CDR2 sequences are SNHLY and FYNNEI. The CDR3 has 14 amino acids. With 7 bases removed from V and 0 bases from J, the gap between germline ends came to 11 bases. The CDR3 nucleotides are TGTGCCAGCAACGACAGGTATAGCACAGATACGCAGTATTTT. Translation gives CASNDRYSTDTQYF.

CDR3: CASSFSPGQGTTEAFF. The CDR3 coding sequence is TGTGCCAGCAGCTTCTCCCCGGGACAGGGAACCACTGAAGCTTTCTTT. The chain joins TRBV7-9 to TRBJ1-1; TRBD1 aligns across 9 bases. Germline lookup yields CDR1 SEHNR and CDR2 FQNEAQ (reference sequence). CDR3 length: 16 residues. Trimming at V came to 3 bases and at J to 4 bases, leaving 9 bases not matched to a gene.

The chain employs TRBV29-1 and TRBJ2-1; 13 bases line up with TRBD2. Germline CDR1 SQVTM, CDR2 ANQGSEA. With V trimmed by 7 bases and J by 1 base, 7 bases remained unmatched. The CDR3 length is 16 residues. CDR3 nucleotides: TGCAGCGATACTAGCGGGGGGGCCGGATCCTACAATGAGCAGTTCTTC. As protein: CSDTSGGAGSYNEQFF.

This clonotype was seen only a few times. V usage is TRBV6-2 or TRBV6-3 and J usage is TRBJ1-5, with 8 positions matching TRBD1. Per the germline V gene, CDR1 is MNHEY and CDR2 is SVGEGT. The length of the CDR3 is 14 residues. V shed 7 bases and J 5 bases; nucleotides not matched to a gene: 7. CDR3 coding DNA: TGTGCCAGCACCTGGGCAGGGGGCGATCAGCCCCAGCATTTT. Its protein product is CASTWAGGDQPQHF.

The chain carries TRBV9 and TRBJ2-5; D is possibly TRBD1 (6 bases). Germline V gives CDR1 SGDLS, CDR2 YYNGEE. The V gene lost 0 bases and the J gene lost 3 bases, with 9 bases spanning the gap. The CDR3 runs 14 residues. The CDR3 region has the DNA TGTGCCAGCAGCGTAGGGGACATGGAAGAGACCCAGTACTTC. It yields the protein CASSVGDMEETQYF.

This clonotype was observed at least ten times. V and J are TRBV5-6 and TRBJ2-1; D remains ambiguous. The germline V gene has CDR1 SGHDT and CDR2 YYEEEE. The V end lost 1 base, the J end lost 2 bases, and 10 bases lay between the germline ends. CDR3 length: 15 residues. The CDR3 is CASSLRPGAYNEQFF. The CDR3 DNA is TGTGCCAGCAGCTTGCGTCCAGGAGCCTACAATGAGCAGTTCTTC.

For the CDR3, the DNA is TGTGCCAGCAGTTACTCAAGCCAGGGGACCCCATTCGAGCAGTACGTC. Translation gives CASSYSSQGTPFEQYV. The chain is built from TRBV6-6 and TRBJ2-7, with D maybe TRBD1 (6 bases). V lost 0 bases and J 6 bases, leaving 18 bases between the germline ends. The CDR3 has 16 residues. Germline CDR1 reads MNHNY; CDR2 reads SVGAGI (reference sequence).

This clonotype was observed many times. The V gene is TRBV18, the J gene TRBJ2-2; D gene unclear. Trimming pared 5 bases from V and 5 bases from J, leaving 3 bases between. This CDR3 region has 11 residues. Germline V lookup: CDR1 KGHSH, CDR2 LQKENI. The DNA for the CDR3 is TGTGCCAGCTCAGAAACCGGGGAGCTGTTTTTT. This translates into CASSETGELFF. Variable domain in full (rest from reference TRBV18 and TRBJ2-2): NAGVMQNPRHLVRRRGQEARLRCSPMKGHSHVYWYRQLPEEGLKFMVYLQKENIIDESGMPKERFSAEFPKEGPSILRIQQVVRGDSAAYFCASSETGELFFGEGSRLTVL.

The table lists this clonotype with many counts. The V call is TRBV30, the J call TRBJ2-3; TRBD2 matches at 8 bases. The germline V gene has CDR1 GTSNPN and CDR2 SVGIG (reference sequence). The CDR3 contains 15 residues. Trimming took 3 bases from V and 0 from J; bases not matched to a gene: 5. The CDR3 reads CAWRTSGTSTDTQYF. CDR3 nucleotides: TGTGCCTGGAGAACTAGCGGTACTAGCACAGATACGCAGTATTTT.

This clonotype was seen a few times. The chain carries TRBV2 and TRBJ2-4; 9 bases match TRBD2. This CDR3 is built from 15 residues. Germline CDR1 SNHLY, CDR2 FYNNEI. V trimming: 8 bases; J trimming: 1 base; junction bases outside the gene matches: 6. CDR3 in amino acids: CASAAGGMAKNIQYF. The CDR3 DNA follows: TGTGCCAGCGCGGCGGGAGGGATGGCCAAAAACATTCAGTACTTC.

In this sample, this clonotype turned up many times. The chain employs TRBV5-1 and TRBJ2-3; 8 nucleotides agree with TRBD2. The J segment lost 0 bases and the V segment lost 0 bases, leaving 6 bases of the junction unmatched. The germline V gene encodes CDR1 SGHRS and CDR2 YFSETQ. The CDR3 runs 17 residues. The CDR3 region has the DNA TGCGCCAGCAGCTTGGGGATTAGCGGGAAAAGCACAGATACGCAGTATTTT. Protein sequence: CASSLGISGKSTDTQYF.

This rearrangement joins TRBV30 to TRBJ1-1; D ambiguous. Germline CDR1 GTSNPN, CDR2 SVGIG (reference sequence). Trimming removed 2 bases from V and 6 bases from J, with 13 bases in between. This CDR3 is built from 13 residues. The CDR3 region has the DNA TGTGCCTGGAGTAGGTGGGAGAGCGCTGAAGCTTTCTTT. Its protein is CAWSRWESAEAFF.

A few counts support this clonotype. V and J are TRBV7-2 and TRBJ2-5; 9 bases are shared with TRBD2. The length of the CDR3 is 15 residues. V shed 3 bases and J 2 bases; nucleotides not matched to a gene: 4. From germline, CDR1 is SGHTA and CDR2 FQGNSA. CDR3 region: CASSFRLAVQETQYF. In DNA form, the CDR3 reads TGTGCCAGCAGCTTCAGACTAGCGGTTCAAGAGACCCAGTACTTC.

This clonotype was seen a handful of times. The chain is built from TRBV4-1 and TRBJ2-2; D is unresolved. Trimming stripped 1 base from V and 6 bases from J, with 15 bases between. Germline lookup yields CDR1 MGHRA and CDR2 YSYEKL. CDR3 length: 16 amino acids. The CDR3 region has the DNA TGCGCCAGCAGCCAAGGCTATCGAGGTTCCGCCGGGGAGCTGTTTTTT. It specifies CASSQGYRGSAGELFF.

A few counts support this clonotype. The rearrangement links TRBV6-5 to TRBJ2-1; 7 positions match TRBD2. Germline assignment: CDR1 MNHEY and CDR2 SVGAGI. The trim removed 5 bases at V and 9 bases at J, leaving 13 bases unmatched. This CDR3 spans 15 amino acids. CDR3 in DNA: TGTGCCAGCAGTCGTATAGCGGGTTCTGGCGGTGAGCAGTTCTTC. Its protein product is CASSRIAGSGGEQFF.

This clonotype showed up many times. The rearrangement joins TRBV20-1 to TRBJ1-1, with no clear D. Per germline, CDR1 DFQATT and CDR2 SNEGSKA (reference sequence). V lost 3 bases to trimming and J lost 1 base, with 6 bases between them. The CDR3 sequence is 12 residues long. CDR3 amino acids: CSARQPNTEAFF. CDR3 nucleotides: TGCAGTGCTAGGCAACCGAACACTGAAGCTTTCTTT.